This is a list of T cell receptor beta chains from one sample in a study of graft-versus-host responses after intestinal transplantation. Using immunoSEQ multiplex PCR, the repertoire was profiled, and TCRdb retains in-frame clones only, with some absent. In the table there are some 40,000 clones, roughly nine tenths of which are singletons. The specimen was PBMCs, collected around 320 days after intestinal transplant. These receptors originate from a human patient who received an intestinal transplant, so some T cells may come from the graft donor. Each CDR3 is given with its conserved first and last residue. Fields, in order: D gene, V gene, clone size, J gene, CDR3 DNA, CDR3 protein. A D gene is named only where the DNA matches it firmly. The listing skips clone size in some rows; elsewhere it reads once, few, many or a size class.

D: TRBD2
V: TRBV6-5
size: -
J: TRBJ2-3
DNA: TGTGCCAGCAGTTACTCGAGACTAGCGGGCGCAGATACGCAGTATTTT
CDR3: CASSYSRLAGADTQYF

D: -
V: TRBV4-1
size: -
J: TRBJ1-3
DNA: TGCGCCAGCAGCCAATACTACAGCGCCGGAAACACCATATATTTT
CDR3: CASSQYYSAGNTIYF

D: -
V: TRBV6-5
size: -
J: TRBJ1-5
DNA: TGTGCCAGCATCGGGGACCATAGCAATCAGCCCCAGCATTTT
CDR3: CASIGDHSNQPQHF

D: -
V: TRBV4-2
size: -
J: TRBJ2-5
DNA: TGTGCCAGCAGCCAAGTGGTGGCGGGAACACAAGAGACCCAGTACTTC
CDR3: CASSQVVAGTQETQYF

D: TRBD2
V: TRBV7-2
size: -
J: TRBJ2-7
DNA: TGTGCCAGCAGCGCCGGGACTAGTCTCGGAGTTCACGAGCAGTACTTC
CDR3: CASSAGTSLGVHEQYF

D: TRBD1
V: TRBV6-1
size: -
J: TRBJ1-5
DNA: TGTGCCAGCAGAGAACAGGGGGCGGATCAGCCCCAGCATTTT
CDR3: CASREQGADQPQHF

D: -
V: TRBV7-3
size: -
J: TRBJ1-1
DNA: TGTGCCAGCAGCTTAAAGTGGGGGACTGAAGCTTTCTTT
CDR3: CASSLKWGTEAFF

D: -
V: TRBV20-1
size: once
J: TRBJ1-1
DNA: TGCAGTGCTCGGGAGAACACTGAAGCTTTCTTT
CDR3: CSARENTEAFF

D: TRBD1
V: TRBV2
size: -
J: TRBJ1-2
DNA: TGTGCCAGCAGTGAAAACGTAGCGACAGGGGGAGGAAGGGGCTACACCTTC
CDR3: CASSENVATGGGRGYTF

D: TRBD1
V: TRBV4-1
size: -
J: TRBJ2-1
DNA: TGCGCCAGCAGCTCCGGACAGGGTCAATACAATGAGCAGTTCTTC
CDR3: CASSSGQGQYNEQFF

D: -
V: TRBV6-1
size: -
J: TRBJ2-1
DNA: TGTGCCAGCAGCACCGGGACACCATCCTACAATGAGCAGTTCTTC
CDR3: CASSTGTPSYNEQFF

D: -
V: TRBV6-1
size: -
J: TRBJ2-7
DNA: TGTGCCAGCAGTATGACAGACTACGAGCAGTACTTC
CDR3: CASSMTDYEQYF

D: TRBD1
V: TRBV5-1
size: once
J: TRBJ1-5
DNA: TGCGCCAGCAGCTCCACAGGGGGCAACAATCAGCCCCAGCATTTT
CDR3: CASSSTGGNNQPQHF

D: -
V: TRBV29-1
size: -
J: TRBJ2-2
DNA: TGCAGCGCTGCGCCAGGGGGGACCGGGGAGCTGTTTTTT
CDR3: CSAAPGGTGELFF

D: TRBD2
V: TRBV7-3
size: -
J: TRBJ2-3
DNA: TGTGCCAGCAGCCCCAATGGACTAGAGGGAGATACGCAGTATTTT
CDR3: CASSPNGLEGDTQYF

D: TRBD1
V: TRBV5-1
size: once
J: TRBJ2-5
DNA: TGCGCCAGCAGCCTGAACGACAGGGTAGAGACCCAGTACTTC
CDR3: CASSLNDRVETQYF

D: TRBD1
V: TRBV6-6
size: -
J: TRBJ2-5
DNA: TGTGCCAGCAGTTACGACAGGGCTCAAGAGACCCAGTACTTC
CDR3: CASSYDRAQETQYF

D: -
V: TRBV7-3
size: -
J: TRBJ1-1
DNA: TGTGCCAGCAGCTTAGGCCCAGGGAAAAAAGTTCGTGAAGCTTTCTTT
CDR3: CASSLGPGKKVREAFF

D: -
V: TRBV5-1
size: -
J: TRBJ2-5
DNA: TGCGCCAGCAACTTACCGGGTCGAGAGACCCAGTACTTC
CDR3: CASNLPGRETQYF

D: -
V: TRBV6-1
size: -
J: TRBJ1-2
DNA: TGTGCCAGCAGTGAAGAGTCGGGAGCCAACTATGGCTACACCTTC
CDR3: CASSEESGANYGYTF

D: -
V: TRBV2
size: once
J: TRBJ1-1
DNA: TGTGCCAGCAGTGACTTCAAGGGGACTGAAGCTTTCTTT
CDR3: CASSDFKGTEAFF

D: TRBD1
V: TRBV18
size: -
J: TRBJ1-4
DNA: TGTGCCAGCTCACCGACAGGGGCTAATGAAAAACTGTTTTTT
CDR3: CASSPTGANEKLFF

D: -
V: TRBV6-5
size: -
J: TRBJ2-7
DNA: TGTGCCAGCAGGCCGGGACTTGTCTACGAGCAGTACTTC
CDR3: CASRPGLVYEQYF

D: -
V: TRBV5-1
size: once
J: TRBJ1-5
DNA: TGCGCCAGCAGCCTTAGACCTTATCAGCCCCAGCATTTT
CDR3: CASSLRPYQPQHF

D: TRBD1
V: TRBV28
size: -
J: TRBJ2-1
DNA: TGTGCCAGCACCTCGGGGTCGGGACAGGGTGGTGAGCAGTTCTTC
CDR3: CASTSGSGQGGEQFF

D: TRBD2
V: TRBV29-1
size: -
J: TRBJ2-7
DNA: TGCAGCGTTGAATCTCCGCTAGCGGAGGACTACGAGCAGTACTTC
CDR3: CSVESPLAEDYEQYF

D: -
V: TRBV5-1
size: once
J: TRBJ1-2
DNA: TGCGCCAGCAGCTGGTGGACCGCTAACTATGGCTACACCTTC
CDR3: CASSWWTANYGYTF

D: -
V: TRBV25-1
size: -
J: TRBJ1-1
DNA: TGTGCCAGCAGTGAATTTCCTTCGGACGAAGCTTTCTTT
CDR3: CASSEFPSDEAFF

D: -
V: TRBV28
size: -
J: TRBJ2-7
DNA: TGTGCCAGCAGTTTAGTCGGGCAGACCTACGAGCAGTACTTC
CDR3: CASSLVGQTYEQYF

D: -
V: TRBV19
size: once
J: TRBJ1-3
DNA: TGTGCCAGTGCCCGGACTGGAAACACCATATATTTT
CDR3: CASARTGNTIYF

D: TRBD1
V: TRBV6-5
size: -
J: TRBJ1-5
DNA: TGTGCCAGCAGTTACCTAGGGGGCGCCGCCCAGCATTTT
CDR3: CASSYLGGAAQHF

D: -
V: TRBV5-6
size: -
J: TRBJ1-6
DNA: TGTGCCAGCAGCTTGAGAGTGTCGGTCGAATACGCACCCCTCCACTTT
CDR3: CASSLRVSVEYAPLHF

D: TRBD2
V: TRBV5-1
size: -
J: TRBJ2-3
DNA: TGCGCCAGCACTACCCCTAGCGGGGGTACAGATACGCAGTATTTT
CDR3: CASTTPSGGTDTQYF

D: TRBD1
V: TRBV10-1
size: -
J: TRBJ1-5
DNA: TGCGCCAGCATGGCAACTAGGGACAGGGAAAAGATCAGCCTTAGTGGGAGGGGTCAGCCCCAGCATTTT
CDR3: CASMATRDREKISLSGRGQPQHF

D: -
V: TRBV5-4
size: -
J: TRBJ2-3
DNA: TGTGCCAGCAGCGCACAGTTGACTAGCACAGATACGCAGTATTTT
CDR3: CASSAQLTSTDTQYF

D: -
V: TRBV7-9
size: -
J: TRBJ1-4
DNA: TGTGCCAGCAGCGAGACAGCAACTAATGAAAAACTGTTTTTT
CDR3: CASSETATNEKLFF

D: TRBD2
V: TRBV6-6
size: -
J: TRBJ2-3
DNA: TGTGCCAGCAGAGATAGCGGGAGTAGCACAGATACGCAGTATTTT
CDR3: CASRDSGSSTDTQYF